This T cell receptor beta chain came from a study of radiotherapy plus CTLA-4 blockade in lung cancer. Looking at the study overall: With roughly 30% of patients having disease control, objective responses were seen in about 17%.

General study points: Tumor-derived TCR clones expanded in blood after radiotherapy plus ipilimumab. According to reports, early shifts in blood T cell clones, alongside interferon-beta, forecast response most accurately.

Measured with immunoSEQ multiplex PCR; TCRdb has only the in-frame clones, and not every one. The sample consists of about 81,000 clones, about 78% of them appearing once. A remark on this clone: The antigen is undetermined.

The sequence was collected from a human donor with non-small cell lung cancer that progressed on radiotherapy plus ipilimumab. This sample comprised peripheral blood, obtained from a patient treated with radiotherapy plus ipilimumab.

Here the CDR3 reads CASSPDTSFSAFF. In DNA form, the CDR3 reads TGTGCCAGCAGTCCCGATACCAGTTTTTCAGCTTTCTTT. This chain uses TRBV2 with TRBJ1-1; D gene uncertain. The CDR3 covers 13 residues. The V gene lost 5 bases and the J gene lost 10 bases, with 17 bases spanning the gap. CDR1 and CDR2 (germline): SNHLY, FYNNEI.